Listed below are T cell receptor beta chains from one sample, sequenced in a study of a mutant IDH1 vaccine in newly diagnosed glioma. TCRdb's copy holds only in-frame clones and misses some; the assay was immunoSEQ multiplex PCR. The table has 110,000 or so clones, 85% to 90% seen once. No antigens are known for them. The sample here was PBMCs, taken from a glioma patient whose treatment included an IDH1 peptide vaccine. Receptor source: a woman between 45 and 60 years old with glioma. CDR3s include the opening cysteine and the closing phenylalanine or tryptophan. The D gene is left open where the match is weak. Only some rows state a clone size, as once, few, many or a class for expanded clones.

CDR3aa: CASSSASANLEGEQFF; CDR3nt: TGTGCCAGCAGTTCCGCCAGCGCCAACCTTGAGGGTGAGCAGTTCTTC; abundance: -; j_gene: TRBJ2-1; v_gene: TRBV6-5; d_gene: -
CDR3aa: CASSVGGSIFQETQYF; CDR3nt: TGTGCCAGCAGCGTCGGGGGATCCATCTTCCAAGAGACCCAGTACTTC; abundance: -; j_gene: TRBJ2-5; v_gene: TRBV9; d_gene: -
CDR3aa: CASSLRQFGYGYTF; CDR3nt: TGTGCCAGCAGCCTTAGACAGTTCGGCTATGGCTACACCTTC; abundance: -; j_gene: TRBJ1-2; v_gene: TRBV5-6; d_gene: -
CDR3aa: CASSTGLPMNTEAFF; CDR3nt: TGTGCCAGCAGTACCGGACTTCCCATGAACACTGAAGCTTTCTTT; abundance: -; j_gene: TRBJ1-1; v_gene: TRBV6-5; d_gene: -
CDR3aa: CASSERQGNMNTEAFF; CDR3nt: TGTGCCAGCAGTGAAAGACAGGGTAACATGAACACTGAAGCTTTCTTT; abundance: few; j_gene: TRBJ1-1; v_gene: TRBV6-1; d_gene: TRBD1
CDR3aa: CASSETGGAGDTQYF; CDR3nt: TGTGCCAGCAGTGAAACAGGGGGCGCAGGGGATACGCAGTATTTT; abundance: -; j_gene: TRBJ2-3; v_gene: TRBV25-1; d_gene: TRBD1
CDR3aa: CASSTGTGTYEQYF; CDR3nt: TGTGCCAGTAGCACCGGGACAGGGACTTACGAGCAGTACTTC; abundance: -; j_gene: TRBJ2-7; v_gene: TRBV19; d_gene: TRBD1
CDR3aa: CASSGQGYVANYGYTF; CDR3nt: TGTGCCAGCAGTGGACAGGGTTATGTCGCTAACTATGGCTACACCTTC; abundance: -; j_gene: TRBJ1-2; v_gene: TRBV2; d_gene: TRBD1
CDR3aa: CASSYLDEQFF; CDR3nt: TGTGCCAGCAGTTACCTCGATGAGCAGTTCTTC; abundance: -; j_gene: TRBJ2-1; v_gene: TRBV6-6; d_gene: -
CDR3aa: CASSLYYRSQETQYF; CDR3nt: TGTGCCAGCAGTTTATATTACCGTAGCCAAGAGACCCAGTACTTC; abundance: -; j_gene: TRBJ2-5; v_gene: TRBV27; d_gene: -
CDR3aa: CASSLKTRSYEQYF; CDR3nt: TGTGCCAGCAGCTTAAAGACTCGCTCCTACGAGCAGTACTTC; abundance: -; j_gene: TRBJ2-7; v_gene: TRBV7-2; d_gene: -
CDR3aa: CAISEQGSGNTIYF; CDR3nt: TGTGCCATCAGTGAACAGGGGTCGGGAAACACCATATATTTT; abundance: -; j_gene: TRBJ1-3; v_gene: TRBV10-3; d_gene: TRBD1
CDR3aa: CASSPRTVYEQYF; CDR3nt: TGTGCCAGTAGTCCCCGGACAGTTTACGAGCAGTACTTC; abundance: -; j_gene: TRBJ2-7; v_gene: TRBV19; d_gene: -
CDR3aa: CSVEQAQITTEAFF; CDR3nt: TGCAGCGTTGAGCAGGCACAGATCACCACTGAAGCTTTCTTT; abundance: -; j_gene: TRBJ1-1; v_gene: TRBV29-1; d_gene: -